This passage covers 13 T cell receptor beta chains from one sample sequenced in a study of shared clonotypes between healthy human individuals (TCRdb year 2020). The method was the immunoSEQ multiplex PCR assay. The table was pulled from immuneACCESS by TCRdb, which kept in-frame rearrangements only. Such tables lose some clones; where checked, under half of the loss comes from unresolved V genes, and the rest has no known cause. For this sample there are 1.5 million to 2.5 million clones; approximately 94% appear just once. The ten largest clones take up 1.2% of the sample. CD8 naive samples were obtained by positive selection for CCR7 among CD45RO-negative cells, yielding a CD45RA+CCR7+ population from which TemRA cells were excluded. The sequenced material came from naive CD8+ T cells sorted from blood. This sample's cell subset or site label indicates: CD45RA+CCR7+. The receptors were gathered from a man aged 18 to 35 in good health.

This clone was seen more than once but under ten times. This rearrangement joins TRBV29-1 to TRBJ1-2, with D possibly matching TRBD1 (5 bases). The CDR3 length is 12 residues. Trimming shortened V by 5 bases and J by 3 bases, and 10 bases separated the two germline ends. Germline CDR1 reads SQVTM; CDR2 reads ANQGSEA. CDR3 nucleotides: TGCAGCGTTCAAGGGGCAGACTATGGCTACACCTTC. This encodes CSVQGADYGYTF.

On this clone itself: At the DNA level, this CDR3 is encoded by other sequences in the same sample as well. This rearrangement joins TRBV5-6 to TRBJ2-7; no clear D gene. With 2 bases removed from V and 1 base from J, the gap between germline ends came to 10 bases. The CDR3 is 14 amino acids. Looked up from germline, CDR1 is SGHDT and CDR2 is YYEEEE. The CDR3 DNA is TGTGCCAGCAGCTTTCGTGACAATTCCTACGAGCAGTACTTC. Translated: CASSFRDNSYEQYF.

This clone was picked up one time. The chain employs TRBV18 and TRBJ1-5, with 9 positions matching TRBD1. V was clipped by 3 bases and J by 3 bases; unmatched bases: 3. This CDR3 spans 15 amino acids. Germline loops: CDR1 KGHSH, CDR2 LQKENI. The CDR3 DNA reads TGTGCCAGCTCACCGACAGGGGGACCCAATCAGCCCCAGCATTTT. Its protein is CASSPTGGPNQPQHF.

This clone came up once. V and J are TRBV6-5 and TRBJ2-3; D possibly corresponds to TRBD2 (6 bases). This CDR3 has 14 amino acids. V shed 2 bases and J shed 3 bases, with 9 bases lying between them. Germline loops: CDR1 MNHEY, CDR2 SVGAGI. The DNA for the CDR3 is TGTGCCAGCAGTTACACGGGGGAGACAGATACGCAGTATTTT. It encodes CASSYTGETDTQYF.

The J gene is TRBJ2-3, the V gene TRBV27, with D maybe TRBD1 (6 bases). The V gene's germline CDR1 is MNHEY and CDR2 SMNVEV (reference sequence). Deletions cut 5 bases from V and 2 bases from J, with 17 bases between. This CDR3 is built from 16 residues. CDR3 region: CASSPLTGSLTDTQYF. In DNA, the CDR3 is TGTGCCAGCAGTCCTCTAACAGGGAGCCTCACAGATACGCAGTATTTT.

V and J are TRBV30 and TRBJ2-1; D may be TRBD1 (5 bases). Trimming cost V 4 bases and J 0 bases, with 16 bases left between them. Germline CDR1 GTSNPN, CDR2 SVGIG (reference sequence). The CDR3 loop spans 16 amino acids. The CDR3 loop is CAWMGFADSSYNEQFF. For the CDR3, the DNA is TGTGCCTGGATGGGGTTCGCTGACAGCTCCTACAATGAGCAGTTCTTC.

This chain joins TRBV6-5 and TRBJ2-7, with 9 bases that match TRBD2. The CDR3 consists of 15 residues. Germline CDR1 MNHEY, CDR2 SVGAGI. V was pared by 5 bases and J by 2 bases, with 7 bases of the junction left unmatched. CDR3 nucleotide sequence: TGTGCCAGCAGTGGCGGCGGGGGGGATCCCTACGAGCAGTACTTC. This encodes CASSGGGGDPYEQYF.

The chain combines TRBV6-5 with TRBJ1-1; TRBD1 agrees at 7 bases. The junction had 4 bases not matched to a gene; V was cut back by 0 bases and J by 0 bases. The germline V gene encodes CDR1 MNHEY and CDR2 SVGAGI. The CDR3 spans 16 residues. Written as DNA, the CDR3 is TGTGCCAGCAGTTACTCACCGACAGGGCTGAACACTGAAGCTTTCTTT. It yields the protein CASSYSPTGLNTEAFF.

V gene TRBV2 combines with J gene TRBJ1-2; D uncertain. The V gene lost 3 bases and the J gene lost 0 bases, with 5 bases spanning the gap. The CDR3 has 13 amino acids. Germline CDR1 is SNHLY and CDR2 is FYNNEI. In nucleotides, the CDR3 is TGTGCCAGCAGTGACAGGACTAACTATGGCTACACCTTC. Amino acids: CASSDRTNYGYTF.

The chain employs TRBV27 and TRBJ2-5; 9 bases match TRBD1. The CDR3 extends over 17 amino acids. Per germline, CDR1 MNHEY and CDR2 SMNVEV (reference sequence). The V and J ends lost 0 bases and 5 bases, in that order; junction bases with no gene match: 10. CDR3: CASSLSPGTGLAETQYF. The CDR3 nucleotides are TGTGCCAGCAGTTTATCGCCGGGGACAGGGTTGGCGGAGACCCAGTACTTC.

The CDR3 reads CAWSIGTQAFF. The CDR3 bases are TGTGCCTGGAGTATCGGGACACAAGCTTTCTTT. The genes are TRBV30 and TRBJ1-1; a weak D match, TRBD1 (6 bases). V was pared by 2 bases and J by 9 bases, with 10 bases between. This CDR3 region has 11 residues. Germline-derived CDR1 and CDR2 are GTSNPN and SVGIG (reference sequence).

With respect to this clone: Other DNA sequences within the sample encode an identical CDR3. This chain links TRBV27 with TRBJ1-5; TRBD1 is a possible D gene (6 bases). There are 14 residues in the CDR3. The V gene's germline CDR1 is MNHEY and CDR2 SMNVEV (reference sequence). Trimming shortened V by 3 bases and J by 3 bases, and 9 bases separated the two germline ends. The DNA of the CDR3 is TGTGCCAGCAGTTTGAGGGGGTACAATCAGCCCCAGCATTTT. Encoded protein: CASSLRGYNQPQHF.

This chain uses TRBV15 with TRBJ2-7; TRBD2 matches at 11 bases. The CDR3 has 16 amino acids. V lost 5 bases and J lost 4; bases outside the gene matches: 10. Germline CDR1 is LNHNV and CDR2 is YYDKDF (reference sequence). CDR3 DNA sequence: TGTGCCACCAGCTGGGGACTAGCGGAGATAGGTTACGAGCAGTACTTC. The encoded protein is CATSWGLAEIGYEQYF.